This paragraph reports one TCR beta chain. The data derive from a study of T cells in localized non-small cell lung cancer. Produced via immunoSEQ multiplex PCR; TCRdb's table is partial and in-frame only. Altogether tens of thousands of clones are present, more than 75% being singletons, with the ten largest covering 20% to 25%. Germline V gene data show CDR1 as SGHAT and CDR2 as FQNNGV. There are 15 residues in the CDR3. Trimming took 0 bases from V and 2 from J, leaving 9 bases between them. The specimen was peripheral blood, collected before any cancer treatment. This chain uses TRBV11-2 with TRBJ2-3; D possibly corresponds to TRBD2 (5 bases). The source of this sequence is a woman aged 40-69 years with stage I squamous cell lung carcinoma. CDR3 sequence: CASSLDWEFTDTQYF. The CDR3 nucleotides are TGTGCCAGCAGCTTAGATTGGGAGTTCACAGATACGCAGTATTTT.